The 6 T cell receptor beta chains in this list originate from one sample, sequenced in a study of T cell clones after liver transplantation. Clones were read by immunoSEQ multiplex PCR, and TCRdb kept only the in-frame ones, dropping some. The repertoire holds under 20,000 clones, with approximately 80% as singletons. Sequenced here: CD8+ T cells from blood, sampled roughly 50 months after liver transplant. These receptors were obtained from a human patient who received a liver transplant. Some T cells may be graft donor cells.

The chain combines TRBV4-1 with TRBJ2-1; D not certain. The CDR3 is made up of 13 amino acids. Looked up from germline, CDR1 is MGHRA and CDR2 is YSYEKL. V was clipped by 4 bases and J by 6 bases, with 10 bases between them. CDR3 residues: CASSPPSGNEQFF. As DNA, the CDR3 is TGCGCCAGCAGCCCCCCCTCGGGCAATGAGCAGTTCTTC.

This chain joins TRBV7-9 and TRBJ1-2; 10 nucleotides line up with TRBD1. The CDR3 is 14 residues long. Germline V gene data show CDR1 as SEHNR and CDR2 as FQNEAQ (reference sequence). V lost 2 bases, J lost 7 bases, and 4 bases stayed unmatched. The CDR3 loop reads CASSLMDRGGGYTF. In nucleotides, the CDR3 is TGTGCCAGCAGCTTAATGGACAGGGGGGGTGGCTACACCTTC.

V is TRBV9 and J is TRBJ2-6; 14 nucleotides align to TRBD2. Unmatched junction bases numbered 8, after V lost 3 bases and J lost 3 bases. The CDR3 totals 19 residues. Germline lookup yields CDR1 SGDLS and CDR2 YYNGEE. The CDR3, as DNA: TGTGCCAGCAGCGGGTCCGGGACTAGCGGGAGAGGTGGGGCCAACGTCCTGACTTTC. This codes for CASSGSGTSGRGGANVLTF.

The chain links TRBV19 to TRBJ2-1, with 7 bases identical to TRBD1. V trimming: 5 bases; J trimming: 8 bases; junction bases outside the gene matches: 9. CDR1 and CDR2 from the germline V gene are LNHDA and SQIVND (reference sequence). The CDR3 contains 14 residues. The CDR3 here is CASSDRVGSDEQFF. The CDR3 region has the DNA TGTGCCAGTAGTGACAGGGTAGGTAGTGATGAGCAGTTCTTC.

The V gene is TRBV9, the J gene TRBJ2-3, with D unclear. CDR1 SGDLS and CDR2 YYNGEE come from the germline V gene. V dropped 0 bases and J dropped 2 bases, with 13 bases sitting between them. CDR3 length: 16 amino acids. This chain's CDR3 is CASSVGGNIYTDTQYF. CDR3 coding DNA: TGTGCCAGCAGCGTAGGTGGAAACATATACACAGATACGCAGTATTTT.

This clone has a single count. The chain couples TRBV21-1 to TRBJ1-4; TRBD1 is taken as the D call from the table, unchecked against the DNA. TRBV21-1 is labeled a pseudogene. The length of the CDR3 is 18 residues. The CDR3 spells CASSISDRADTTNEKLFF. In DNA, the CDR3 is TGTGCCAGCAGCATCTCGGACAGGGCTGATACAACTAATGAAAAACTGTTTTTT.